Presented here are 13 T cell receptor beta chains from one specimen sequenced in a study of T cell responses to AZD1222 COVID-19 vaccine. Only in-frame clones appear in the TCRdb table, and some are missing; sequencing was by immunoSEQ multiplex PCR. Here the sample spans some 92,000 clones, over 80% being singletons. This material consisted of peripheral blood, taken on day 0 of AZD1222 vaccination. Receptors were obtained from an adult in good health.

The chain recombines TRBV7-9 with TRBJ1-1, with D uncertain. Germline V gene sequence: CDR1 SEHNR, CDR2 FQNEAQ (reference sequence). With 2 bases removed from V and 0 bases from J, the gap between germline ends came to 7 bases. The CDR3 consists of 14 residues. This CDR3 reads CASSLNDMNTEAFF. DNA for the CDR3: TGTGCCAGCAGCTTAAATGACATGAACACTGAAGCTTTCTTT.

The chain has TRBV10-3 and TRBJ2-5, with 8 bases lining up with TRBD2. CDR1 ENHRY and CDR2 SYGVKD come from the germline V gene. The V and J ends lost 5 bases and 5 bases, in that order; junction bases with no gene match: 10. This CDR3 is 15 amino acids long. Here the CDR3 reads CAISTSRGGRETQYF. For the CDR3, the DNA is TGTGCCATCAGTACCAGCCGGGGGGGCAGGGAGACCCAGTACTTC.

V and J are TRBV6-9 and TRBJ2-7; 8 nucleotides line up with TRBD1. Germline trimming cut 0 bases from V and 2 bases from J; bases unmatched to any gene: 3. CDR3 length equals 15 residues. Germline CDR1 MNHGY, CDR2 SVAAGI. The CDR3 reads CASSYSRDRPYEQYF. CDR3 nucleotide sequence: TGTGCCAGCAGTTATTCCCGGGACAGGCCCTACGAGCAGTACTTC.

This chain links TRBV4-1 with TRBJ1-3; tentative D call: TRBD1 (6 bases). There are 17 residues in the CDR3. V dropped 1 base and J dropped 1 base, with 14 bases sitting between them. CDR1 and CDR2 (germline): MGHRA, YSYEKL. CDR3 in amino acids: CASSQARGRASGNTIYF. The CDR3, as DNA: TGCGCCAGCAGCCAAGCGAGGGGGAGGGCGTCTGGAAACACCATATATTTT.

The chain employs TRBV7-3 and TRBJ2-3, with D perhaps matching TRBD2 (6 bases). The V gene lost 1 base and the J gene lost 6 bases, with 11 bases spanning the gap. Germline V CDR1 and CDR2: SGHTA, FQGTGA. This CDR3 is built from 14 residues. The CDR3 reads CASSLNTRGDTQYF. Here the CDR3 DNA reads TGTGCCAGCAGCTTAAATACTCGGGGGGATACGCAGTATTTT. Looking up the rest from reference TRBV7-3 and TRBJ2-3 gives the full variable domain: GAGVSQTPSNKVTEKGKYVELRCDPISGHTALYWYRQSLGQGPEFLIYFQGTGAADDSGLPNDRFFAVRPEGSVSTLKIQRTERGDSAVYLCASSLNTRGDTQYFGPGTRLTVL.

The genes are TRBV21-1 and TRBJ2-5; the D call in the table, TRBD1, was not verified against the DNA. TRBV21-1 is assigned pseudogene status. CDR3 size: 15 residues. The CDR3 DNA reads TGTGCCAGCAGCCCTGAGGACAGGGCTATGGAGACCCAGTACTTC. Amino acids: CASSPEDRAMETQYF.

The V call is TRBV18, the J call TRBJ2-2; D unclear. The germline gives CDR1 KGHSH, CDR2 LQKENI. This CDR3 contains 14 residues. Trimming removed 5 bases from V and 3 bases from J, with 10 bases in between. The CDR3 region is CASSSYTDTGELFF. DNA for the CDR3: TGTGCCAGCTCATCCTACACCGACACCGGGGAGCTGTTTTTT.

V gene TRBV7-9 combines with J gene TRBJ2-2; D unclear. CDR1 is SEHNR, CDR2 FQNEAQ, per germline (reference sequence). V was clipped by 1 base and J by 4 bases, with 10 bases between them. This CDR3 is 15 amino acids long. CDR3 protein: CASSLGLIRTGELFF. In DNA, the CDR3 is TGTGCCAGCAGCTTAGGTCTTATTCGCACCGGGGAGCTGTTTTTT.

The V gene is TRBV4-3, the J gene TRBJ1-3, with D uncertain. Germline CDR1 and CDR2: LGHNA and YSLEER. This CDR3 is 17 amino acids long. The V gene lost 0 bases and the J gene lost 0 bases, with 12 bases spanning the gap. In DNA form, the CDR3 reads TGCGCCAGCAGCCAAGAGGGCGGACGGGGCTCTGGAAACACCATATATTTT. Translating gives CASSQEGGRGSGNTIYF.

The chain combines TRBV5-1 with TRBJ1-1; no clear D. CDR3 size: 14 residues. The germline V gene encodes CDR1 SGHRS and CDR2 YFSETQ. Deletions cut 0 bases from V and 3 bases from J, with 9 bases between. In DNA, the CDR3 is TGCGCCAGCAGCTTGGGGGTCAGAGACACTGAAGCTTTCTTT. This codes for CASSLGVRDTEAFF.

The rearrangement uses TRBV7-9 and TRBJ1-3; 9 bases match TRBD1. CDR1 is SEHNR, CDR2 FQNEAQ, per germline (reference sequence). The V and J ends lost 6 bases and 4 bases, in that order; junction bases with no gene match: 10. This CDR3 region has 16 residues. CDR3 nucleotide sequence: TGTGCCAGCAGATCAGGGTACAGGGGGCGAGGAAACACCATATATTTT. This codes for CASRSGYRGRGNTIYF. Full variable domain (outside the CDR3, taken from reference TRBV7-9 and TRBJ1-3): DTGVSQNPRHKITKRGQNVTFRCDPISEHNRLYWYRQTLGQGPEFLTYFQNEAQLEKSRLLSDRFSAERPKGSFSTLEIQRTEQGDSAMYLCASRSGYRGRGNTIYFGEGSWLTVV.

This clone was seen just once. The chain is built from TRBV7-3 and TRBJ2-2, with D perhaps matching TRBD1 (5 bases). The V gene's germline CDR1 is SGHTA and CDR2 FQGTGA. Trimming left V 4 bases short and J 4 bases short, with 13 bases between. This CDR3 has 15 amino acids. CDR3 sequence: CASSSSGHATGELFF. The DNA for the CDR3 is TGTGCCAGCAGCTCCTCAGGACACGCCACCGGGGAGCTGTTTTTT.

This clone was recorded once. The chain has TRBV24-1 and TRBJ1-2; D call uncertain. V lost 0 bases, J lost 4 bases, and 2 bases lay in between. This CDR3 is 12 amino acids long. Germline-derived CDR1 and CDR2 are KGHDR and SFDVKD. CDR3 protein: CATSDLAYGYTF. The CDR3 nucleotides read TGTGCCACCAGTGATTTGGCCTATGGCTACACCTTC.